A selection of T cell receptor beta chains follows, all from one sample in a study of shared clonotypes between healthy human individuals. The data were produced by immunoSEQ multiplex PCR, yet TCRdb's version contains in-frame clones alone and is incomplete. The sample records around 720,000 clones, around 78% being singletons. The sample comprised memory CD4+ T cells sorted from blood. The receptors shown here come from a woman aged 25 to 39 in good health. CDR3s include the opening cysteine and the closing phenylalanine or tryptophan. A D gene is named only where the DNA matches it firmly. Clone size is given for some rows only: seen once, a few or many times, or a class if the clone is expanded.

D	size	V	J	length	DNA	CDR3
TRBD2	-	TRBV18	TRBJ2-3	18	TGTGCCAGCTCATCGGGACTAGCGGGATCTACTAGCACAGATACGCAGTATTTT	CASSSGLAGSTSTDTQYF
-	-	TRBV9	TRBJ2-3	14	TGTGCCAGCAGCGTAGGAGGTCGGTCCGATACGCAGTATTTT	CASSVGGRSDTQYF
-	-	TRBV2	TRBJ2-5	10	TGTGCCAGCAGTCTGGAGACCCAGTACTTC	CASSLETQYF
-	-	TRBV28	TRBJ2-5	13	TGTGCCAGCAGGGGGGACTCCCAAGAGACCCAGTACTTC	CASRGDSQETQYF
-	-	TRBV5-1	TRBJ2-3	16	TGCGCCAGCAGCGTTAACCCCCGCCTTATCACAGATACGCAGTATTTT	CASSVNPRLITDTQYF
TRBD1	once	TRBV19	TRBJ2-6	16	TGTGCCAGTAGTATAAGACAGGGCTCTGGGGCCAACGTCCTGACTTTC	CASSIRQGSGANVLTF
TRBD1	-	TRBV2	TRBJ2-7	14	TGTGCCAGCGTAGCCGGGACAGGGCTTGGAGAGCAGTACTTC	CASVAGTGLGEQYF
TRBD1	-	TRBV5-6	TRBJ1-2	14	TGTGCCAGCAGCTGGGACAGAAGGAACTATGGCTACACCTTC	CASSWDRRNYGYTF
-	-	TRBV10-3	TRBJ1-1	14	TGTGCCATCTCGCCAAATACACAACGAGGCTCAGCTTTCTTT	CAISPNTQRGSAFF
TRBD2	-	TRBV30	TRBJ2-3	16	TGTGCCTGGAGTGTAAGGGCGGGAGGGCCGAGAGATACGCAGTATTTT	CAWSVRAGGPRDTQYF
TRBD1	few	TRBV2	TRBJ1-3	15	TGTGCCAGCGGGGACAGGGCCGTTTCTGGAAACACCATATATTTT	CASGDRAVSGNTIYF
-	-	TRBV20-1	TRBJ2-3	11	TGCAGTGCACCGACTTGGGGCTCGCAGTATTTT	CSAPTWGSQYF
-	-	TRBV13	TRBJ1-3	16	TGTGCCAGCAGTCGACTAGGGGCCATCTCTGGAAACACCATATATTTT	CASSRLGAISGNTIYF
TRBD1	-	TRBV28	TRBJ2-5	14	TGTGCCAGCAGTCGAGCCCGGGACAGGGAGACCCAGTACTTC	CASSRARDRETQYF
TRBD2	-	TRBV5-4	TRBJ2-7	16	TGTGCCAGCAATCTTTGGGGGACTAGCGGATCCTACGAGCAGTACTTC	CASNLWGTSGSYEQYF
-	-	TRBV5-1	TRBJ2-7	19	TGCGCCAGCAGCTTGGTGGTTTTGGCAGGAGCGTTGGCAGTCGACGAGCAGTACTTC	CASSLVVLAGALAVDEQYF
TRBD1	-	TRBV5-1	TRBJ2-7	14	TGCGCCAGCAGCTCCTGGGGACAGTTTTACGAGCAGTACTTC	CASSSWGQFYEQYF
-	-	TRBV5-4	TRBJ2-7	14	TGTGCCAGCAGACCCTGGACAGTCGTCCACGAGCAGTACTTC	CASRPWTVVHEQYF
TRBD2	once	TRBV14	TRBJ2-1	16	TGTGCCAGCAGCCCCTCTACTAGCGGGAGGGTAAATGAGCAGTTCTTC	CASSPSTSGRVNEQFF
-	-	TRBV4-2	TRBJ1-1	14	TGTGCCAGCAGCCAAGTGTTTAAGGGGACTGAAGCTTTCTTT	CASSQVFKGTEAFF
-	-	TRBV18	TRBJ1-2	14	TGTGCCAGCTCACCGATGGGCAGAATCTATGGCTACACCTTC	CASSPMGRIYGYTF
-	-	TRBV7-4	TRBJ2-7	14	TGTGCCAGCAGCTTAGCGGGGGTCTCCTACGAGCAGTACTTC	CASSLAGVSYEQYF
TRBD1	-	TRBV27	TRBJ2-1	17	TGTGCCAGCAGTCCCGAGACCGGAACAGGGGGGTTCAATGAGCAGTTCTTC	CASSPETGTGGFNEQFF
-	-	TRBV4-1	TRBJ1-2	14	TGCGCCAGCAGCCCTGGAACAGAGAACTATGGCTACACCTTC	CASSPGTENYGYTF
-	-	TRBV12-5	TRBJ1-5	15	TGTGCTAGTGGTTTGGTGGGGGATAGCAATCAGCCCCAGCATTTT	CASGLVGDSNQPQHF
-	-	TRBV11-2	TRBJ2-7	13	TGTGCCAGCAGCTTAAACGGGAATTACGAGCAGTACTTC	CASSLNGNYEQYF
-	-	TRBV7-2	TRBJ1-5	14	TGTGCCAGCAGCTTAGGGTATAGCAATCAGCCCCAGCATTTT	CASSLGYSNQPQHF
-	-	TRBV7-9	TRBJ1-1	14	TGTGCCAGCAGCTCAGACAGAAGAAACACTGAAGCTTTCTTT	CASSSDRRNTEAFF
TRBD1	-	TRBV28	TRBJ1-2	15	TGTGCCAGCAGTTTACCCCGGGGACAGGGGATGGGCTACACCTTC	CASSLPRGQGMGYTF
TRBD1	-	TRBV6-1	TRBJ2-2	15	TGTGCCAGCAGTTTGGACAGGGGCGTTTCCGGGGAGCTGTTTTTT	CASSLDRGVSGELFF
-	-	TRBV7-6	TRBJ1-3	15	TGTGCCAGCAGCTTACACACTAGCTCTGGAAACACCATATATTTT	CASSLHTSSGNTIYF
TRBD2	-	TRBV9	TRBJ2-1	16	TGTGCCAGCAGCCGGTTAGCGGGATCAACCTACAATGAGCAGTTCTTC	CASSRLAGSTYNEQFF
TRBD1	-	TRBV20-1	TRBJ1-1	11	TGCTCAGGGGGAACGAACACTGAAGCTTTCTTT	CSGGTNTEAFF
-	-	TRBV27	TRBJ2-5	13	TGTGCCAGCAGTTTGGCCCCCACGGAGACCCAGTACTTC	CASSLAPTETQYF
TRBD2	-	TRBV5-4	TRBJ2-5	18	TGTGCCAGCAGCTTGGGAGAATTCGGGAGGATGGTCGCAGAGACCCAGTACTTC	CASSLGEFGRMVAETQYF
-	-	TRBV11-2	TRBJ1-1	11	TGTGCCAGCAGCCTACAGGGTGAAGCTTTCTTT	CASSLQGEAFF
-	-	TRBV10-3	TRBJ1-1	16	TGTGCCATCAGGCGCTATACGGACGGACAGAACACTGAAGCTTTCTTT	CAIRRYTDGQNTEAFF
TRBD1	-	TRBV29-1	TRBJ1-4	13	TGCAGCGTCACTCAGGGGGGGAATGAAAAACTGTTTTTT	CSVTQGGNEKLFF